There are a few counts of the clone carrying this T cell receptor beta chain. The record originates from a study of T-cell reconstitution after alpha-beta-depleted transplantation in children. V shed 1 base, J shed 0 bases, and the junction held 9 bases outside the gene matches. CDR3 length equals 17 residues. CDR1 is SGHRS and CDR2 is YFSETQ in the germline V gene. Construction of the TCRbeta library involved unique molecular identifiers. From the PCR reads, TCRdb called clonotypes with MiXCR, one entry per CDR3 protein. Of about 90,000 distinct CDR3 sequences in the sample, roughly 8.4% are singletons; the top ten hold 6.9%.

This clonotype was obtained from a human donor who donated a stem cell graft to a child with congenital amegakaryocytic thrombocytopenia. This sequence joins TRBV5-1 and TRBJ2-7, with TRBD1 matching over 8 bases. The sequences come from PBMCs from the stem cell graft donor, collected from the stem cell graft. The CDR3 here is CASSLLGGQGASYEQYF. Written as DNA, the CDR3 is TGCGCCAGCAGCTTGTTAGGCGGCCAGGGGGCCTCCTACGAGCAGTACTTC.